The 22 T cell receptor beta chains listed next were all sequenced from one sample in a study of cytomegalovirus exposure and HLA in healthy donors. It was with 60 Vbeta and 13 Jbeta primers that the PCR ran. Sequenced by immunoSEQ multiplex PCR; TCRdb stores in-frame clones only, minus some. The sample contains some 120,000 clones, 65% to 80% of which appear only once. What was sequenced was PBMCs. These receptor sequences come from a man between 18 and 29 years old in good health and CMV-seropositive.

As for this clone: The same CDR3 also results from other DNA sequences found in this sample. This rearrangement joins TRBV6-6 to TRBJ2-1; 12 bases agree with TRBD2. The CDR3 consists of 14 residues. After removal of 8 bases from V and 5 bases from J, the junction contained 4 bases not matched to a gene. The germline CDR1 and CDR2 sequences are MNHNY and SVGAGI (reference sequence). Written as DNA, the CDR3 is TGTGCCAGCTCCCTAGCGGGGGGGAACAATGAGCAGTTCTTC. The encoded protein is CASSLAGGNNEQFF.

The J gene is TRBJ1-1, the V gene TRBV11-2, with D unresolved. Trimming cost V 0 bases and J 5 bases, with 13 bases left between them. The CDR3 has 15 amino acids. CDR1 and CDR2 from the germline V gene are SGHAT and FQNNGV. Here the CDR3 reads CASSLEGQWETEAFF. The CDR3 bases are TGTGCCAGCAGCTTAGAGGGCCAGTGGGAGACTGAAGCTTTCTTT.

The chain carries TRBV4-2 and TRBJ1-2, with 9 positions matching TRBD1. The CDR3 totals 15 residues. V gave up 4 bases and J gave up 4 bases; unmatched junction bases: 7. CDR1 LGHNA and CDR2 YNFKEQ come from the germline V gene. The CDR3 coding sequence is TGTGCCAGCAGCCCAGATTGGGACAGGGTCTATGGCTACACCTTC. It is translated as CASSPDWDRVYGYTF.

This clone was picked up a small number of times. V gene TRBV19 combines with J gene TRBJ2-1; D perhaps matches TRBD1 (5 bases). Germline assignment: CDR1 LNHDA and CDR2 SQIVND (reference sequence). Trimming took 7 bases from V and 4 from J, leaving 11 bases between them. This CDR3 is 13 amino acids long. The CDR3 reads CASKPDSYNEQFF. The CDR3 DNA follows: TGTGCCAGTAAGCCTGACAGTTACAATGAGCAGTTCTTC.

The CDR3 DNA follows: TGCGCCAGCAGCTTGGCTAGCGGGCACACCGGGGAGCTGTTTTTT. This codes for CASSLASGHTGELFF. This rearrangement joins TRBV5-1 to TRBJ2-2, with TRBD2 matching over 8 bases. Germline V CDR1 and CDR2: SGHRS, YFSETQ. The junction had 1 base not matched to a gene; V was cut back by 0 bases and J by 3 bases. CDR3 length: 15 amino acids.

The V call is TRBV9, the J call TRBJ1-4; D is unclear. V was shortened by 3 bases and J by 8 bases, with 20 bases between the two germline ends. Germline CDR1 SGDLS, CDR2 YYNGEE. The CDR3 totals 16 residues. The CDR3 is CASSARGGRAGEKLFF. CDR3 DNA: TGTGCCAGCAGCGCTAGAGGAGGAAGGGCAGGAGAAAAACTGTTTTTT.

The V call is TRBV19, the J call TRBJ1-1, with D perhaps TRBD1 (6 bases). V gave up 6 bases and J gave up 8 bases, with 10 bases separating them. CDR1 LNHDA and CDR2 SQIVND come from the germline V gene (reference sequence). CDR3 size: 11 residues. CDR3 sequence reads: CASRQTGEAFF. The CDR3 nucleotides are TGTGCCAGTAGACAGACAGGAGAAGCTTTCTTT.

This clone was recorded once. The CDR3 DNA follows: TGTGCCAGTAACCGACAGGGGGCTTCCTACAATGAGCAGTTCTTC. Encoded protein: CASNRQGASYNEQFF. J is TRBJ2-1 and V is TRBV19, with 10 bases lining up with TRBD1. The CDR3 contains 15 residues. Trimming took 7 bases from V and 1 from J; bases not matched to a gene: 4. Per the germline V gene, CDR1 is LNHDA and CDR2 is SQIVND (reference sequence).

A few counts support this clone. This chain joins TRBV5-4 and TRBJ2-3; 11 positions agree with TRBD2. J was trimmed by 2 bases and V by 1 base; bases with no gene match: 3. The CDR3 contains 16 residues. Looked up from germline, CDR1 is SGHNT and CDR2 is YYREEE (reference sequence). The DNA of the CDR3 is TGTGCCAGCAGCTTGAGACTAGCGGGACCCACAGATACGCAGTATTTT. Its protein is CASSLRLAGPTDTQYF.

This clone appeared once. The chain couples TRBV10-3 to TRBJ2-3, with a weak D call TRBD2 (6 bases). Trimming cost V 2 bases and J 2 bases, with 8 bases left between them. CDR1 is ENHRY and CDR2 is SYGVKD in the germline V gene. The CDR3 has 14 amino acids. The CDR3 region is CAISEAGPTDTQYF. Here the CDR3 DNA reads TGTGCCATCAGTGAGGCGGGGCCCACAGATACGCAGTATTTT.

The V and J genes are TRBV5-6 and TRBJ1-5, with D maybe TRBD1 (5 bases). Trimming took 5 bases from V and 3 from J, leaving 12 bases between them. Germline V CDR1 and CDR2: SGHDT, YYEEEE. The CDR3 contains 14 residues. CDR3 loop: CASSSLQVNQPQHF. The CDR3, as DNA: TGTGCCAGCAGTTCGTTACAGGTCAATCAGCCCCAGCATTTT.

The V and J genes are TRBV7-8 and TRBJ2-5, with 10 bases that match TRBD2. Germline lookup yields CDR1 SGHVS and CDR2 FQNEAQ. The V gene end was trimmed by 4 bases and the J gene end by 4 bases; junction bases not matched to a gene: 6. The CDR3 consists of 15 residues. The CDR3 region is CASSSSGRLVETQYF. CDR3 sequence (DNA): TGTGCCAGCAGCTCTAGCGGGAGACTGGTAGAGACCCAGTACTTC.

The chain joins TRBV6-5 to TRBJ2-7; tentatively, D is TRBD1 (5 bases). With 5 bases removed from V and 7 bases from J, the gap between germline ends came to 21 bases. CDR1 MNHEY and CDR2 SVGAGI come from the germline V gene. The CDR3 is 15 residues long. The DNA of the CDR3 is TGTGCCAGCAGTACTCAGGACACCCTCGTATATGAGCAGTACTTC. Protein sequence: CASSTQDTLVYEQYF.

The chain joins TRBV5-1 to TRBJ1-4, with 8 bases identical to TRBD1. The germline V gene encodes CDR1 SGHRS and CDR2 YFSETQ. Losses at the gene ends were 3 bases for V and 8 bases for J; bases not matched to a gene: 9. This CDR3 comprises 15 residues. CDR3 coding DNA: TGCGCCAGCAGCTCGGGCGGACAGGGTCACGAAAAACTGTTTTTT. Protein: CASSSGGQGHEKLFF.

This clone was observed a single time. The genes are TRBV25-1 and TRBJ2-3, with TRBD1 matching over 8 bases. CDR3 length: 16 residues. Germline V gene lookup returns CDR1 MGHDK and CDR2 SYGVNS. Losses at the gene ends were 3 bases for V and 0 bases for J; bases not matched to a gene: 5. CDR3 in amino acids: CASSEVRTGSTDTQYF. Here the CDR3 DNA reads TGTGCCAGCAGTGAGGTCAGGACAGGGAGCACAGATACGCAGTATTTT. The complete variable domain, with remaining parts taken from reference TRBV25-1 and TRBJ2-3, reads EADIYQTPRYLVIGTGKKITLECSQTMGHDKMYWYQQDPGMELHLIHYSYGVNSTEKGDLSSESTVSRIRTEHFPLTLESARPSHTSQYLCASSEVRTGSTDTQYFGPGTRLTVL.

This clone was found a few times. The chain couples TRBV19 to TRBJ2-1; a weak D match, TRBD2 (6 bases). CDR3 length: 14 residues. Per germline, CDR1 LNHDA and CDR2 SQIVND (reference sequence). Trimming pared 3 bases from V and 6 bases from J, leaving 12 bases between. The CDR3 region is CASSIPGTSNEQFF. The CDR3 DNA follows: TGTGCCAGTAGTATCCCCGGGACTTCCAATGAGCAGTTCTTC.

V usage is TRBV6-5 and J usage is TRBJ1-4; no clear D. This CDR3 has 15 residues. Deletions cut 2 bases from V and 8 bases from J, with 15 bases between. Per the germline V gene, CDR1 is MNHEY and CDR2 is SVGAGI. CDR3 amino acids: CASSYTRETGEKLFF. Written as DNA, the CDR3 is TGTGCCAGCAGTTACACCCGGGAGACTGGGGAAAAACTGTTTTTT.

This chain connects TRBV6-5 to TRBJ2-3; TRBD1 matches 9 bases. V gave up 4 bases and J gave up 0 bases; unmatched junction bases: 5. Germline V gives CDR1 MNHEY, CDR2 SVGAGI. The CDR3 sequence is 16 residues long. The CDR3 DNA reads TGTGCCAGCAGTTTCCGGACAGGGGCTAGCACAGATACGCAGTATTTT. Its protein is CASSFRTGASTDTQYF.

The chain joins TRBV19 to TRBJ1-2; TRBD1 matches at 11 bases. Per germline, CDR1 LNHDA and CDR2 SQIVND (reference sequence). This CDR3 comprises 14 residues. Losses at the gene ends were 4 bases for V and 8 bases for J; bases not matched to a gene: 6. CDR3 bases: TGTGCCAGTAGTACCGGGACAGGGGGTTCGGGCTACACCTTC. This sequence encodes CASSTGTGGSGYTF.

The V call is TRBV29-1, the J call TRBJ1-1, with D perhaps matching TRBD1 (6 bases). From germline, CDR1 is SQVTM and CDR2 ANQGSEA. The V and J ends lost 7 bases and 4 bases respectively, with 22 bases between them. The CDR3 spans 15 residues. The CDR3 DNA sequence: TGCAGCGCCCCGATTGGGGGCCAAAGTGCCACTGAAGCTTTCTTT. The encoded protein is CSAPIGGQSATEAFF.

The chain joins TRBV5-1 to TRBJ1-2; TRBD1 is a possible D gene (6 bases). The CDR3 is made up of 16 amino acids. V was cut by 4 bases and J by 4 bases, with 20 bases left in between. Germline values: CDR1 SGHRS, CDR2 YFSETQ. The CDR3 sequence is CASSPQTGTRGYGYTF. The CDR3 DNA reads as TGCGCCAGCAGCCCTCAAACAGGGACACGCGGCTATGGCTACACCTTC. The full variable domain, rest sourced from reference TRBV5-1 and TRBJ1-2, is KAGVTQTPRYLIKTRGQQVTLSCSPISGHRSVSWYQQTPGQGLQFLFEYFSETQRNKGNFPGRFSGRQFSNSRSEMNVSTLELGDSALYLCASSPQTGTRGYGYTFGSGTRLTVV.

This chain connects TRBV9 to TRBJ2-3; weak D call: TRBD1 (6 bases). The CDR3 is 16 residues long. V was trimmed by 0 bases and J by 2 bases, leaving 13 bases between them. In germline, CDR1 is SGDLS, CDR2 YYNGEE. CDR3 nucleotides: TGTGCCAGCAGCGTAGACAGGGAAACTTCCACAGATACGCAGTATTTT. Translation gives CASSVDRETSTDTQYF.